Below are 22 T cell receptor beta chains sequenced from a single sample in a study of CD8 T cells in Susac syndrome. When the RNA was reverse transcribed, random hexamers were used with an input of roughly 0.45 to 1 ug. TCRdb processed the immunoSEQ multiplex PCR reads anew with MiXCR; each CDR3 protein has one entry. This sample yields more than 70,000 distinct CDR3 sequences, of which 94% are seen a single time; about 0.52% belongs to the top ten. The sequencing input was CD8+ T cells from PBMCs. These receptors all come from a human donor with Susac syndrome.

This sequence joins TRBV30 and TRBJ1-1, with TRBD1 identical over 7 bases. Trimming cost V 4 bases and J 4 bases; bases outside gene matches: 3. The CDR3 runs to 12 residues. Germline CDR1 reads GTSNPN; CDR2 reads SVGIG (reference sequence). The CDR3 loop is CAWIQGGTEAFF. DNA of the CDR3: TGTGCCTGGATTCAGGGGGGCACTGAAGCTTTCTTT. Complete variable domain (other parts from reference TRBV30 and TRBJ1-1): SQTIHQWPATLVQPVGSPLSLECTVEGTSNPNLYWYRQAAGRGLQLLFYSVGIGQISSEVPQNLSASRPQDRQFILSSKKLLLSDSGFYLCAWIQGGTEAFFGQGTRLTVV.

The V and J genes are TRBV7-9 and TRBJ2-7, with D maybe TRBD1 (5 bases). Trimming removed 1 base at V and 5 bases at J, with 12 bases between. Germline V CDR1 and CDR2: SEHNR, FQNEAQ (reference sequence). The length of the CDR3 is 14 residues. The CDR3 DNA is TGTGCCAGCAGCTTAGAAACAGGTCGGGACGAGCAGTACTTC. As protein: CASSLETGRDEQYF.

This clonotype came up once. The chain combines TRBV9 with TRBJ2-3; the match to TRBD1 covers 9 bases. The CDR3 consists of 15 residues. Germline V gene lookup returns CDR1 SGDLS and CDR2 YYNGEE. V shed 0 bases and J 3 bases; nucleotides not matched to a gene: 2. CDR3 sequence: CASSVAGTGTDTQYF. Written as DNA, the CDR3 is TGTGCCAGCAGCGTAGCCGGGACAGGGACAGATACGCAGTATTTT.

The CDR3 loop reads CASSYGRGSNNEQFF. The CDR3 nucleotides are TGTGCCAGCAGTTACGGGAGGGGTAGTAACAATGAGCAGTTCTTC. The V call is TRBV6-2 or TRBV6-3, the J call TRBJ2-1; 7 bases are a match to TRBD2. V shed 2 bases, J shed 5 bases, and the junction held 6 bases outside the gene matches. Germline assignment: CDR1 MNHEY and CDR2 SVGEGT. This CDR3 has 15 residues.

The chain recombines TRBV3-1 with TRBJ2-3; D not certain. Germline loops: CDR1 LGHDT, CDR2 YNNKEL (reference sequence). CDR3 size: 15 residues. V was pared by 5 bases and J by 4 bases, with 16 bases between. The DNA of the CDR3 is TGTGCCAGCAGCTTCGAGGAGACTGGGCCAGATACGCAGTATTTT. Translated: CASSFEETGPDTQYF.

The V gene is TRBV4-1, the J gene TRBJ2-1; 8 bases are shared with TRBD1. Losses at the gene ends were 1 base for V and 4 bases for J; bases not matched to a gene: 9. Germline V lookup: CDR1 MGHRA, CDR2 YSYEKL. This CDR3 comprises 17 residues. CDR3 DNA: TGCGCCAGCAGCCAAGGAGGAAAGGGACAGGAATACAATGAGCAGTTCTTC. Its translation: CASSQGGKGQEYNEQFF.

The rearrangement uses TRBV6-1 and TRBJ2-3, with D unresolved. Germline V gives CDR1 MNHNS, CDR2 SASEGT. Trimming took 1 base from V and 2 from J, leaving 7 bases between them. This CDR3 has 14 residues. The CDR3 bases are TGTGCCAGCAGTGAAGAAGGGTTCACAGATACGCAGTATTTT. This codes for CASSEEGFTDTQYF.

This clonotype was seen just once. The chain is built from TRBV5-4 and TRBJ2-1; no reliable D call. The V gene's germline CDR1 is SGHNT and CDR2 YYREEE (reference sequence). This CDR3 region has 13 residues. V was clipped by 1 base and J by 4 bases, with 6 bases between them. CDR3 amino acids: CASSLIPYNEQFF. Here the CDR3 DNA reads TGTGCCAGCAGCTTGATTCCTTACAATGAGCAGTTCTTC.

CDR3 residues: CSVFGPSYEQYF. The CDR3 DNA reads TGCAGTGTCTTTGGACCCTCCTACGAGCAGTACTTC. The V gene is TRBV20-1, the J gene TRBJ2-7; D remains ambiguous. The CDR3 covers 12 residues. The germline V gene encodes CDR1 DFQATT and CDR2 SNEGSKA (reference sequence). V lost 7 bases, J lost 0 bases, and 10 bases lay in between.

The chain links TRBV2 to TRBJ2-6; 7 bases align to TRBD1. The CDR3 covers 16 residues. With 10 bases clipped from V and 2 bases from J, the junction kept 11 bases outside the gene matches. Germline CDR1 reads SNHLY; CDR2 reads FYNNEI. In DNA form, the CDR3 reads TGTGCCACCCAAGGTAGGGGGCCGACTGGGGCCAACGTCCTGACTTTC. Residues: CATQGRGPTGANVLTF.

This sequence joins TRBV15 and TRBJ1-2; the D gene is possibly TRBD1 (6 bases). V lost 3 bases and J lost 8, with 10 bases in between. The CDR3 extends over 12 amino acids. Germline lookup yields CDR1 LNHNV and CDR2 YYDKDF (reference sequence). CDR3 in DNA: TGTGCCACCAGCAGTGGGGGCCCGGGCTACACCTTC. It yields the protein CATSSGGPGYTF.

V gene TRBV27 combines with J gene TRBJ2-1, with 7 bases aligning to TRBD1. The CDR3 covers 14 residues. V trimming: 5 bases; J trimming: 8 bases; junction bases outside the gene matches: 9. Germline values: CDR1 MNHEY, CDR2 SMNVEV (reference sequence). CDR3 in amino acids: CASSTPRGGDEQFF. The CDR3 DNA sequence: TGTGCCAGCAGTACCCCCAGAGGGGGCGATGAGCAGTTCTTC.

This clonotype has just one count. The chain couples TRBV5-6 to TRBJ2-5; D is possibly TRBD1 (6 bases). Trimming cost V 2 bases and J 2 bases, with 13 bases left between them. Per germline, CDR1 SGHDT and CDR2 YYEEEE. The CDR3 loop spans 15 amino acids. The CDR3 region has the DNA TGTGCCAGCAGCTTCGGCAGGGGAGTGCAAGAGACCCAGTACTTC. Protein sequence: CASSFGRGVQETQYF. The variable domain in full, completed from reference TRBV5-6 and TRBJ2-5, reads DAGVTQSPTHLIKTRGQQVTLRCSPKSGHDTVSWYQQALGQGPQFIFQYYEEEERQRGNFPDRFSGHQFPNYSSELNVNALLLGDSALYLCASSFGRGVQETQYFGPGTRLLVL.

J is TRBJ1-5 and V is TRBV7-9; no reliable D call. Germline CDR1 reads SEHNR; CDR2 reads FQNEAQ (reference sequence). Trimming cost V 4 bases and J 6 bases, with 7 bases left between them. The CDR3 extends over 12 amino acids. This chain's CDR3 is CASSSQSQPQHF. The DNA of the CDR3 is TGTGCCAGCAGCTCTCAGAGTCAGCCCCAGCATTTT. Complete variable domain (other parts from reference TRBV7-9 and TRBJ1-5): DTGVSQNPRHKITKRGQNVTFRCDPISEHNRLYWYRQTLGQGPEFLTYFQNEAQLEKSRLLSDRFSAERPKGSFSTLEIQRTEQGDSAMYLCASSSQSQPQHFGDGTRLSIL.

This clonotype was detected only a few times. The V and J genes are TRBV5-6 and TRBJ1-1; D is unclear. Between the trimmed V and J ends, which lost 0 bases and 0 bases, there was a span of 0 bases. CDR3 length: 12 amino acids. Germline values: CDR1 SGHDT, CDR2 YYEEEE. The CDR3: CASSLVNTEAFF. CDR3 nucleotides: TGTGCCAGCAGCTTGGTGAACACTGAAGCTTTCTTT.

The chain is built from TRBV9 and TRBJ2-2; D is uncertain. The CDR3 has 13 residues. Trimming cost V 4 bases and J 5 bases, with 9 bases left between them. Germline CDR1 is SGDLS and CDR2 is YYNGEE. The DNA for the CDR3 is TGTGCCAGCAGCAGCCTCGGGACCGGGGAGCTGTTTTTT. It is translated as CASSSLGTGELFF. Full variable domain (outside the CDR3, taken from reference TRBV9 and TRBJ2-2): DSGVTQTPKHLITATGQRVTLRCSPRSGDLSVYWYQQSLDQGLQFLIQYYNGEERAKGNILERFSAQQFPDLHSELNLSSLELGDSALYFCASSSLGTGELFFGEGSRLTVL.

This chain uses TRBV9 with TRBJ1-3; tentative D call: TRBD1 (6 bases). Germline V gives CDR1 SGDLS, CDR2 YYNGEE. The CDR3 runs to 16 residues. Trimming shortened V by 0 bases and J by 0 bases, and 10 bases separated the two germline ends. CDR3 sequence (DNA): TGTGCCAGCAGCGTAGGTGGGGGCCCCTCTGGAAACACCATATATTTT. It translates to CASSVGGGPSGNTIYF.

This chain connects TRBV5-1 to TRBJ2-3; D is perhaps TRBD1 or TRBD2 (5 bases each). CDR1 and CDR2 from the germline V gene are SGHRS and YFSETQ. V lost 1 base and J lost 4, with 13 bases in between. This CDR3 spans 15 amino acids. As DNA, the CDR3 is TGCGCCAGCAGCTTGTTGGGGGAACGGGCAGATACGCAGTATTTT. Amino acids: CASSLLGERADTQYF.

This chain uses TRBV6-5 with TRBJ2-2; 9 bases agree with TRBD1. Losses at the gene ends were 4 bases for V and 4 bases for J; bases not matched to a gene: 10. CDR3 size: 17 residues. Germline V lookup: CDR1 MNHEY, CDR2 SVGAGI. The CDR3 sequence is CASSSPGGTGITGELFF. The CDR3 nucleotides are TGTGCCAGCAGTTCTCCCGGGGGGACAGGGATCACCGGGGAGCTGTTTTTT.

The chain is built from TRBV7-9 and TRBJ1-1; D may be TRBD1 (5 bases). CDR1 and CDR2 from the germline V gene are SEHNR and FQNEAQ (reference sequence). This CDR3 comprises 13 residues. V dropped 3 bases and J dropped 3 bases, with 8 bases sitting between them. CDR3 sequence (DNA): TGTGCCAGCAGCTTGGTAGGGGACACTGAAGCTTTCTTT. This sequence encodes CASSLVGDTEAFF.

The chain combines TRBV6-2 or TRBV6-3 with TRBJ2-7; no reliable D call. The germline CDR1 and CDR2 sequences are MNHEY and SVGEGT. The CDR3 sequence is 13 residues long. Trimming shortened V by 3 bases and J by 2 bases, and 8 bases separated the two germline ends. CDR3 region: CASSYTSTYEQYF. The CDR3 DNA reads as TGTGCCAGCAGTTATACGTCGACCTACGAGCAGTACTTC.

This chain connects TRBV20-1 to TRBJ1-6, with 10 positions matching TRBD1. The CDR3 is 15 residues long. The germline CDR1 and CDR2 sequences are DFQATT and SNEGSKA (reference sequence). V shed 3 bases and J 3 bases; nucleotides not matched to a gene: 2. This CDR3 is CSARTGGLYNSPLHF. In DNA, the CDR3 is TGCAGTGCTAGGACAGGGGGCCTCTATAATTCACCCCTCCACTTT.